This TCR beta chain was observed in a study of T cell repertoires in aging, cancer and after chemotherapy. Findings and limits, study-wide: Healthy donors lost TCR diversity with age mainly through richness, cancer patients through richness and evenness.

Amplification of TCR beta used genomic DNA extracted from peripheral blood. This clonotype is categorized as medium-sized (0.01 to 0.1%). The target antigen is unknown. The CDR3 has 15 amino acids. Germline values: CDR1 SEHNR, CDR2 FQNEAQ (reference sequence). V lost 1 base and J 3 bases, leaving 12 bases between the germline ends. A mixed TRB-A/B primer pool amplified rearranged TRB by multiplex touch-down PCR. TCRdb re-analysed the multiplex PCR reads in MiXCR, keeping a single row per CDR3 protein. The data show a few thousand distinct CDR3 sequences, under 30% seen once. The sequencing sample was made of blood. The TCR comes from a human donor in good health. This chain connects TRBV7-9 to TRBJ1-1; D possibly corresponds to TRBD1 (5 bases). CDR3 in DNA: TGTGCCAGCAGCTTAGGGGTCGGGGGTGACACTGAAGCTTTCTTT. It is translated as CASSLGVGGDTEAFF.